This entry is about one T cell receptor beta chain. The antigen is unknown. This table comes from immunoSEQ multiplex PCR, and its TCRdb copy is limited to in-frame clones, with some not included. In the table there are over 15,000 clones, 80% of which are singletons. The source of the sample is a study of PD-1 blockade in classical Hodgkin lymphoma. Germline CDR1 MNHNS, CDR2 SASEGT. V lost 4 bases to trimming and J lost 1 base, with 11 bases between them. The CDR3 has 15 amino acids. Study-level results: Newly diagnosed patients were reported to start with lower TCR diversity than healthy donors.

Indicated time point: cycle 4 day 1 (C4D1), after less than seven weeks of nivolumab. After autologous stem cell transplantation all patients relapsed, and prior brentuximab vedotin exposure differed between cohorts. The sequencing used peripheral blood mononuclear cells (PBMCs), collected before the fourth cycle of nivolumab. V gene TRBV6-1 combines with J gene TRBJ1-5; D is uncertain. The TCR originated in a human donor with classical Hodgkin lymphoma. The CDR3 sequence is CASSAGGISNQPQHF. CDR3 nucleotides: TGTGCCAGCAGTGCAGGTGGAATAAGCAATCAGCCCCAGCATTTT.